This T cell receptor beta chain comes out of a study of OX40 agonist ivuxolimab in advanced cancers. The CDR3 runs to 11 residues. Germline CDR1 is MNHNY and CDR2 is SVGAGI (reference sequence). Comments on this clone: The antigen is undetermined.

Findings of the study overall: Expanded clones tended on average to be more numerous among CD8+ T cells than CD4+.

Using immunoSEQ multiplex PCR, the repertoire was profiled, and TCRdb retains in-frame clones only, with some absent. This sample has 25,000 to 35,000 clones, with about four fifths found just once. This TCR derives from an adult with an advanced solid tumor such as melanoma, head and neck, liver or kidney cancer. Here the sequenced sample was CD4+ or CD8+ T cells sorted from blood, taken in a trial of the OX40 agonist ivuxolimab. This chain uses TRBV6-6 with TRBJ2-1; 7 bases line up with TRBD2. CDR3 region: CALGGYNEQFF. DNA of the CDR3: TGTGCGCTGGGGGGGTACAATGAGCAGTTCTTC.